A single sample is the source of the 7 T cell receptor beta chains below, sequenced in a study of T-cell reconstitution after alpha-beta-depleted transplantation in children. A library of TCRbeta sequences, prepared with unique molecular identifiers, was generated. TCRdb re-analysed the PCR reads in MiXCR, keeping a single row per CDR3 protein. Here the sample spans around 410,000 distinct CDR3 sequences, roughly 11% being singletons. This material consisted of PBMCs from the stem cell graft donor, taken from the stem cell graft. Source of these receptors: a human donor who donated a stem cell graft to a child with acute myeloid leukemia.

This clonotype was seen a few times. This chain links TRBV10-3 with TRBJ2-2; D might be TRBD1 (5 bases). Germline loops: CDR1 ENHRY, CDR2 SYGVKD. The CDR3 contains 13 residues. Trimming took 4 bases from V and 6 from J, leaving 9 bases between them. CDR3 nucleotides: TGTGCCATCAGTGGCAGGGATGCCGGGGAGCTGTTTTTT. Its protein is CAISGRDAGELFF.

The chain uses TRBV7-2 and TRBJ2-3; no clear D. The CDR3 sequence is 12 residues long. V was clipped by 1 base and J by 13 bases, with 12 bases between them. Looked up from germline, CDR1 is SGHTA and CDR2 is FQGNSA. The CDR3 DNA sequence: TGTGCCAGCAGCTTAGATCACACCACAAAGTATTTT. It codes for CASSLDHTTKYF.

V is TRBV11-1 and J is TRBJ1-5; D perhaps matches TRBD1 (6 bases). The CDR3 is made up of 15 amino acids. Trimming stripped 4 bases from V and 2 bases from J, with 12 bases between. Germline CDR1 SGHAT, CDR2 FQDESV (reference sequence). The CDR3 here is CASSCGQRGNQPQHF. The CDR3 DNA reads as TGTGCCAGCAGCTGCGGACAGAGAGGCAATCAGCCCCAGCATTTT.

The chain carries TRBV25-1 and TRBJ1-6; unclear D gene. The V gene's germline CDR1 is MGHDK and CDR2 SYGVNS. Trimming pared 3 bases from V and 10 bases from J, leaving 13 bases between. This CDR3 is 14 amino acids long. CDR3 sequence (DNA): TGTGCCAGCAGTGATACGGGTAGACAATCACCCCTCCACTTT. It codes for CASSDTGRQSPLHF.

This clonotype was found many times. This sequence joins TRBV10-3 and TRBJ2-1, with D maybe TRBD1 (6 bases). CDR1 is ENHRY and CDR2 is SYGVKD in the germline V gene. Trimming cost V 0 bases and J 3 bases, with 9 bases left between them. This CDR3 region has 15 residues. This chain's CDR3 is CAISESLGGYNEQFF. The DNA for the CDR3 is TGTGCCATCAGTGAGTCTTTAGGGGGCTACAATGAGCAGTTCTTC.

This clonotype was counted between two and nine times. This chain connects TRBV29-1 to TRBJ1-4, with TRBD1 matching over 8 bases. V shed 7 bases, J shed 3 bases, and the junction held 7 bases outside the gene matches. The germline gives CDR1 SQVTM, CDR2 ANQGSEA. The CDR3 is 14 residues long. The CDR3 DNA follows: TGCAGCGGCGGGACAGGTTCGGCTAATGAAAAACTGTTTTTT. Translation: CSGGTGSANEKLFF.

Only a few counts were recorded for this clonotype. V gene TRBV5-4 combines with J gene TRBJ2-3; TRBD1 aligns across 7 bases. CDR1 and CDR2 (germline): SGHNT, YYREEE (reference sequence). The V and J ends lost 2 bases and 2 bases, in that order; junction bases with no gene match: 11. CDR3 length equals 17 residues. CDR3 DNA sequence: TGTGCCAGCAGCTTTATTAGGGGGACAGCCCTCACAGATACGCAGTATTTT. It specifies CASSFIRGTALTDTQYF.